This T cell receptor (beta chain) emerged from a study of T cell responses to AZD1222 COVID-19 vaccine. Trimming took 5 bases from V and 3 from J; bases not matched to a gene: 7. The germline V gene has CDR1 MNHEY and CDR2 SVGAGI. The CDR3 extends over 14 amino acids. The protocol was immunoSEQ multiplex PCR, while the TCRdb copy is restricted to in-frame clones and leaves out a portion. The repertoire holds around 160,000 clones, with approximately 88% as singletons. The receptor's source is an adult in good health. The rearrangement links TRBV6-5 to TRBJ2-7; TRBD1 agrees at 7 bases. The sample here was peripheral blood, taken on day 0 of AZD1222 vaccination. The CDR3 DNA follows: TGTGCCAGCAGTCACGGACAGGCGGTCTACGAGCAGTACTTC. This codes for CASSHGQAVYEQYF.